A selection of T cell receptor beta chains follows, all from one sample in a study of OX40 agonist ivuxolimab in advanced cancers. Profiling relied on immunoSEQ multiplex PCR, and the TCRdb table lists in-frame clones only, not all of them. The table includes about 35,000 clones, roughly 84% detected once. Sequenced material: CD4+ or CD8+ T cells sorted from blood, taken in a trial of the OX40 agonist ivuxolimab. All receptors come from an adult with an advanced solid tumor such as melanoma, head and neck, liver or kidney cancer. The CDR3 runs from the conserved cysteine through the conserved F or W. A D gene is named only where the DNA matches it firmly. Clone size, where shown, is once, few, many, or a class for clones that have expanded.

j_gene,d_gene,len,abundance,v_gene,CDR3nt,CDR3aa
TRBJ1-2,NA,14,NA,TRBV28,TGTGCCAGCAGCCCCCTAGGTAGAAATTATGGCTACACCTTC,CASSPLGRNYGYTF
TRBJ2-1,NA,14,NA,TRBV7-8,TGTGCCATCCGGGCGGATAGCTCCTACAATGAGCAGTTCTTC,CAIRADSSYNEQFF
TRBJ1-1,TRBD1,15,NA,TRBV5-1,TGCGCCAGCAGCCTCTCGGGACAGATGAACACTGAAGCTTTCTTT,CASSLSGQMNTEAFF
TRBJ1-3,NA,11,NA,TRBV18,TGTGCCAGCTCACCTGACGACACCATATATTTT,CASSPDDTIYF
TRBJ2-1,NA,14,NA,TRBV19,TGTGCCAGTAAGGCCCAGGCCGCCTACAATGAGCAGTTCTTC,CASKAQAAYNEQFF
TRBJ1-4,NA,15,NA,TRBV6-4,TGTGCCAGCAGTGACTCGTGGGCAACTAATGAAAAACTGTTTTTT,CASSDSWATNEKLFF
TRBJ2-7,NA,15,NA,TRBV7-9,TGTGCCAGCAGCTCACTATTGGTCGCCACCTACGAGCAGTACTTC,CASSSLLVATYEQYF
TRBJ2-6,NA,15,NA,TRBV18,TGTGCCAGCTCACCACGGACCTCTGGGGCCAACGTCCTGACTTTC,CASSPRTSGANVLTF
TRBJ1-2,NA,14,NA,TRBV6-5,TGTGCCAGCAGTTCTCGGAGTGGGTGGAGGGGCTACACCTTC,CASSSRSGWRGYTF
TRBJ1-1,NA,13,NA,TRBV2,TGTGCCAGCAGGACCGGGAGGGCAGCTGAAGCTTTCTTT,CASRTGRAAEAFF
TRBJ1-6,NA,14,NA,TRBV7-2,TGTGCCAGCGCCTCTAGTCCCTATAATTCACCCCTCCACTTT,CASASSPYNSPLHF
TRBJ1-6,NA,17,NA,TRBV6-1,TGTGCCAGCAGTGAAACAGGGTGGGGCTCCTATAATTCACCCCTCCACTTT,CASSETGWGSYNSPLHF
TRBJ1-5,NA,13,NA,TRBV30,TGTGCCTGGAGTGTAGGCAGGAATCAGCCCCAGCATTTT,CAWSVGRNQPQHF
TRBJ2-3,TRBD2,17,NA,TRBV9,TGTGCCAGCAGCCCCCGGGGGGCGGGGGGAGAGGCAGATACGCAGTATTTT,CASSPRGAGGEADTQYF
TRBJ1-5,NA,13,NA,TRBV2,TGTGCCAGCAGTGGACAGGGCAATCAGCCCCAGCATTTT,CASSGQGNQPQHF
TRBJ2-7,NA,13,NA,TRBV30,TGTGCCTGGAGGAGAGGGCACGACTACGAGCAGTACTTC,CAWRRGHDYEQYF
TRBJ2-1,NA,14,NA,TRBV7-9,TGTGCCAGCAGCTTAGGGGCGAGTTACAATGAGCAGTTCTTC,CASSLGASYNEQFF
TRBJ2-6,NA,21,few,TRBV28,TGTGCCAGCAGTTTCCGAACGTTCGGCAGGGGGGGCTCTACTGGGGCCAACGTCCTGACTTTC,CASSFRTFGRGGSTGANVLTF
TRBJ1-2,TRBD1,13,NA,TRBV4-2,TGTGCCAGCAGCTTACAGGGGTCGGACGGCTACACCTTC,CASSLQGSDGYTF
TRBJ2-1,NA,15,NA,TRBV7-9,TGTGCCTTAAATTCTAGGGGCAGGGGAAAAGGGGCCGAGTTCTTC,CALNSRGRGKGAEFF
TRBJ1-2,NA,16,NA,TRBV5-6,TGTGCCAGCAGCTTGGCCGTCCGGACAACCCAGGGTGGCTACACCTTC,CASSLAVRTTQGGYTF
TRBJ1-2,NA,16,NA,TRBV5-1,TGCGCCAGCAGCACAGGGTCCGGGCGGTTGGACTATGGCTACACCTTC,CASSTGSGRLDYGYTF
TRBJ1-2,NA,14,NA,TRBV27,TGTGCCAGCAGTGTATTCGCAGGGAACTATGGCTACACCTTC,CASSVFAGNYGYTF
TRBJ1-2,NA,15,NA,TRBV2,TGTGCCAGCAGTGCGGGACGGACCACCCCCTATGGCTACACCTTC,CASSAGRTTPYGYTF
TRBJ1-3,NA,15,NA,TRBV18,TGTGCCAGCTCACCGCTACAGGTCTCTGGAAACACCATATATTTT,CASSPLQVSGNTIYF
TRBJ2-7,NA,15,few,TRBV14,TGTGCCAGCAGCCAAGTAGCGTCTAGTTTCTACGAGCAGTACTTC,CASSQVASSFYEQYF
TRBJ2-3,NA,16,NA,TRBV6-1,TGTGCCAGCAGTGAAGCGGTAGCGGTGAGCACAGATACGCAGTATTTT,CASSEAVAVSTDTQYF
TRBJ1-5,TRBD1,14,NA,TRBV7-2,TGTGCCAGCAGCACCTACAGGGGTGGTCAGCCCCAGCATTTT,CASSTYRGGQPQHF
TRBJ1-6,NA,15,NA,TRBV7-2,TGTGCCAGCAGCTTTAAAAGCTCCTATAATTCACCCCTCCACTTT,CASSFKSSYNSPLHF
TRBJ2-2,NA,11,NA,TRBV20-1,TGCAGTGCCAGGATAACCGGGGAGCTGTTTTTT,CSARITGELFF
TRBJ1-3,NA,16,NA,TRBV5-6,TGTGCCAGCAGCTACCGAAAAGCCCACTCTGGAAACACCATATATTTT,CASSYRKAHSGNTIYF
TRBJ1-6,NA,14,NA,TRBV5-4,TGTGCCAGCAGCTCCCATTATGGGAATTCACCCCTCCACTTT,CASSSHYGNSPLHF
TRBJ2-7,TRBD1,13,NA,TRBV28,TGTGCCAGCAGCGTGACAGGGATAAGCGAGCAGTACTTC,CASSVTGISEQYF
TRBJ2-3,NA,15,NA,TRBV4-1,TGCGCCAGCAGCCAAGGGGGCCTATTAGGGGATACGCAGTATTTT,CASSQGGLLGDTQYF
TRBJ2-2,NA,16,NA,TRBV2,TGTGCCAGCAGTTGGACTGCAGGGGGGGTCACCGGGGAGCTGTTTTTT,CASSWTAGGVTGELFF